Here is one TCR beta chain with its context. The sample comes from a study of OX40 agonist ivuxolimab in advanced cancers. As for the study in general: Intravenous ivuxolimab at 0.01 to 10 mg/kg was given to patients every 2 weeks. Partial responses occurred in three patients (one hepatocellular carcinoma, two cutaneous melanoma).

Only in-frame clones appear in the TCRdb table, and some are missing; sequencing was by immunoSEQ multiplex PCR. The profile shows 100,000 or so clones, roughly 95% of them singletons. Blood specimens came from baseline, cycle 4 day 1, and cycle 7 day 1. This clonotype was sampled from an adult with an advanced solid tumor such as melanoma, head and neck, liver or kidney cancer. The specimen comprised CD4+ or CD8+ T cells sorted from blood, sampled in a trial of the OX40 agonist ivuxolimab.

This CDR3 is CASSIRGVGQGDNEQFF. CDR3 DNA: TGTGCCAGTAGTATACGTGGGGTGGGACAGGGGGACAATGAGCAGTTCTTC. The V gene is TRBV19, the J gene TRBJ2-1, with 11 bases fitting TRBD1. Trimming at V came to 2 bases and at J to 5 bases, leaving 8 bases not matched to a gene. The CDR3 is made up of 17 amino acids. Germline V gene sequence: CDR1 LNHDA, CDR2 SQIVND (reference sequence).